The T cell receptor (beta chain) under discussion was sequenced for a study of cytomegalovirus exposure and HLA in healthy donors. Study-wide background: Early on, a data release was issued that held some 85 million unique TCRs from HLA-typed donors. Regarding the study as a whole: Judged likely to be a sequencing artifact was a cluster of highly shared sequence variants. It was taken for granted in presence/absence analyses that sequencing depth across donors was roughly uniform. The authors later linked a missense DCLRE1C variant to TCR beta V- and J-gene trimming.

Researchers ran the PCR with 60 Vbeta and 13 Jbeta primers. Data came from immunoSEQ multiplex PCR; TCRdb stores just in-frame clones and leaves some out. Of 120,000 to 150,000 clones in the sample, 80% were seen once. Details on this clone: What it recognizes is unknown.

Sequencing was performed on PBMCs. The receptor's source is a man aged 40-49 years in good health and CMV-seropositive.

CDR3 coding DNA: TGTGCCAGCAGCTCACGGACAGGGGAAACAGATACGCAGTATTTT. Translating it yields CASSSRTGETDTQYF. The J gene is TRBJ2-3, the V gene TRBV9, with 9 positions matching TRBD1. V shed 4 bases and J 3 bases; nucleotides not matched to a gene: 6. Germline CDR1 reads SGDLS; CDR2 reads YYNGEE. This CDR3 contains 15 residues.